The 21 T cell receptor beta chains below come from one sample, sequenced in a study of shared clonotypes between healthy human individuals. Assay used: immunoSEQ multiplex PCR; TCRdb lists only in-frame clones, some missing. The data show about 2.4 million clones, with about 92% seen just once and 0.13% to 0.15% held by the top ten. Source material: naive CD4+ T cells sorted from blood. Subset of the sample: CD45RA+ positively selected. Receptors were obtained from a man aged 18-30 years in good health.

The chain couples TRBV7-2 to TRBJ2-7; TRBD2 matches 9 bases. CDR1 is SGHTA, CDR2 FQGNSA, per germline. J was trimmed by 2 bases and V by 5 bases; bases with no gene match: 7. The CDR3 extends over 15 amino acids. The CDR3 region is CASSATSGPPYEQYF. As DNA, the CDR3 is TGTGCCAGCAGCGCGACTAGCGGCCCTCCCTACGAGCAGTACTTC.

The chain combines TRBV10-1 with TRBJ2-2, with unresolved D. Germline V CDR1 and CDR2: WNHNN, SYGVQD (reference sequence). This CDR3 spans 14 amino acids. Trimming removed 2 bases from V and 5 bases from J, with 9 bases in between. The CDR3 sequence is CASSEGFETGELFF. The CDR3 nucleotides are TGCGCCAGCAGTGAGGGGTTTGAGACCGGGGAGCTGTTTTTT.

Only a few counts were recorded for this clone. The CDR3 DNA follows: TGTGCCAGCAGTTTATGGAACACTGAAGCTTTCTTT. The encoded protein is CASSLWNTEAFF. V usage is TRBV28 and J usage is TRBJ1-1, with D hard to call. Trimming stripped 0 bases from V and 1 base from J, with 0 bases between. The CDR3 has 12 residues. Per germline, CDR1 MDHEN and CDR2 SYDVKM. Combining the CDR3 with reference TRBV28 and TRBJ1-1 gives the whole variable domain DVKVTQSSRYLVKRTGEKVFLECVQDMDHENMFWYRQDPGLGLRLIYFSYDVKMKEKGDIPEGYSVSREKKERFSLILESASTNQTSMYLCASSLWNTEAFFGQGTRLTVV.

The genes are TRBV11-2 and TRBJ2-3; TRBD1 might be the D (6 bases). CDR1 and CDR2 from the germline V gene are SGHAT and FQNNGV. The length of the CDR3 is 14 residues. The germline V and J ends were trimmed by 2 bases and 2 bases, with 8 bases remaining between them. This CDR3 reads CASSLQGSTDTQYF. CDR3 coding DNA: TGTGCCAGCAGCTTACAGGGGTCCACAGATACGCAGTATTTT.

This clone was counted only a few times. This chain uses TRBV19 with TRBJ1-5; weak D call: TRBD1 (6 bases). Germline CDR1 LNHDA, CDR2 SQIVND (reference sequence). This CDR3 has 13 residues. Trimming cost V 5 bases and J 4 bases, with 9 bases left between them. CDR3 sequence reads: CASSWTVNQPQHF. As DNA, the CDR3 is TGTGCCAGTAGTTGGACAGTAAATCAGCCCCAGCATTTT.

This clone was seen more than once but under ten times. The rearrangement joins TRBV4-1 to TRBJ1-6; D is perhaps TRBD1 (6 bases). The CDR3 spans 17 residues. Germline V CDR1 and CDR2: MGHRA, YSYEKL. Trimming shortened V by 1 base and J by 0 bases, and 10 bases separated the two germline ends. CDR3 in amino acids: CASSQGQDFSYNSPLHF. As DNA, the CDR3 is TGCGCCAGCAGCCAAGGACAGGACTTCTCCTATAATTCACCCCTCCACTTT.

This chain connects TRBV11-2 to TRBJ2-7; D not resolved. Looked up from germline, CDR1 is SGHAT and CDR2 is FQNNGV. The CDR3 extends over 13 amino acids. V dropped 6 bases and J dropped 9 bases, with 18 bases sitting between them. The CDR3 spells CASSRDGLGGQYF. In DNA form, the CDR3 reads TGTGCCAGCAGTAGGGATGGTCTCGGTGGGCAGTACTTC.

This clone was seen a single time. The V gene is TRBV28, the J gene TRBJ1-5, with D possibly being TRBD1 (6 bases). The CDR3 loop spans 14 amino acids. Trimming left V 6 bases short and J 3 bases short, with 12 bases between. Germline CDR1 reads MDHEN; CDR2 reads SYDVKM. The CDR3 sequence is CASREGGPNQPQHF. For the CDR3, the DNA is TGTGCCAGCAGGGAAGGGGGGCCCAATCAGCCCCAGCATTTT. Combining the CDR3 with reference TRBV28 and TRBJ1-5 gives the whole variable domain DVKVTQSSRYLVKRTGEKVFLECVQDMDHENMFWYRQDPGLGLRLIYFSYDVKMKEKGDIPEGYSVSREKKERFSLILESASTNQTSMYLCASREGGPNQPQHFGDGTRLSIL.

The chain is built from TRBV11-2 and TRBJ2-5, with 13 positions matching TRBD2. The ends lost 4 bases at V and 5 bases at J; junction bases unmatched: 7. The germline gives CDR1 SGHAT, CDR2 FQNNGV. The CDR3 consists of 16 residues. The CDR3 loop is CASSSGLAGAGETQYF. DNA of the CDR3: TGTGCCAGCAGCTCAGGACTAGCGGGGGCGGGGGAGACCCAGTACTTC.

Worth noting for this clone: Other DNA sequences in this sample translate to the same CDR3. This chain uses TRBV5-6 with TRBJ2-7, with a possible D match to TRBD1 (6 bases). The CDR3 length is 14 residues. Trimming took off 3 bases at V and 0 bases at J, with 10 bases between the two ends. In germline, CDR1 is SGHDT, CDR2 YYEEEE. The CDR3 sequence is CASSSQGNSYEQYF. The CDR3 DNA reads TGTGCCAGCAGCTCCCAGGGGAACTCCTACGAGCAGTACTTC.

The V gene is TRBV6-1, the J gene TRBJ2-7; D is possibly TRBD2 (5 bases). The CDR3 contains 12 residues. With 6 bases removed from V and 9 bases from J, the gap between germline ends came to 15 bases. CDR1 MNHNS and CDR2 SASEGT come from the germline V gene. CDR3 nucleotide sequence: TGTGCCAGCAGCCAAGCGGACCTCGGGCAGTACTTC. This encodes CASSQADLGQYF.

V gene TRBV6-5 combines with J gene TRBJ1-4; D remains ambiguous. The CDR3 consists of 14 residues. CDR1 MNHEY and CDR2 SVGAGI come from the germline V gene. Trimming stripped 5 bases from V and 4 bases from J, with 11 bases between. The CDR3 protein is CASSSETSNEKLFF. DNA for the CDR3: TGTGCCAGCAGTAGCGAAACAAGTAATGAAAAACTGTTTTTT.

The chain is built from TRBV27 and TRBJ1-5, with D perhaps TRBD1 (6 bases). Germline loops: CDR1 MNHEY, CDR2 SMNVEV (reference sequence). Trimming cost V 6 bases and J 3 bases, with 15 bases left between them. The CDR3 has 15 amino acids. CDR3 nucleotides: TGTGCCAGCAGGCCAACAGGGCGGGCCAATCAGCCCCAGCATTTT. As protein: CASRPTGRANQPQHF.

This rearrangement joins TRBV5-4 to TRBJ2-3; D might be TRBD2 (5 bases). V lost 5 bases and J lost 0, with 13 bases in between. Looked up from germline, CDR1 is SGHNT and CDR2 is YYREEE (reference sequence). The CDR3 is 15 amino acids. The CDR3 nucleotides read TGTGCCAGCAGGCTAGCTCATACTAGCACAGATACGCAGTATTTT. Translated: CASRLAHTSTDTQYF.

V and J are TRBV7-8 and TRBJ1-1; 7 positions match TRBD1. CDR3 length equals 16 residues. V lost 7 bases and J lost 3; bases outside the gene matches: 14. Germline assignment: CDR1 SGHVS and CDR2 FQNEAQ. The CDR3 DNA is TGTGCCAGCACCCCTGGGGCAGGGGGAATGCACACTGAAGCTTTCTTT. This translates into CASTPGAGGMHTEAFF.

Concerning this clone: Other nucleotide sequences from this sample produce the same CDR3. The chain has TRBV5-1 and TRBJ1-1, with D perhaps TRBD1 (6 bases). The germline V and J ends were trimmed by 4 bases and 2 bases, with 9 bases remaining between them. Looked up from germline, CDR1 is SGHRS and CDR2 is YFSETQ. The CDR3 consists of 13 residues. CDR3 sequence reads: CASSAQGNTEAFF. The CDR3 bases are TGCGCCAGCAGCGCACAGGGAAACACTGAAGCTTTCTTT. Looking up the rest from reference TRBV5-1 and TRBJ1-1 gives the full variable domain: KAGVTQTPRYLIKTRGQQVTLSCSPISGHRSVSWYQQTPGQGLQFLFEYFSETQRNKGNFPGRFSGRQFSNSRSEMNVSTLELGDSALYLCASSAQGNTEAFFGQGTRLTVV.

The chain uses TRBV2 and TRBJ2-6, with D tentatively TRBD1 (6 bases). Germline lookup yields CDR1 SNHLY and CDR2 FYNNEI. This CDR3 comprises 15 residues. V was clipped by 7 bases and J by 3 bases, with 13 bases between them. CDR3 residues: CASNPTGIGANVLTF. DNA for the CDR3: TGTGCCAGCAATCCAACAGGGATTGGGGCCAACGTCCTGACTTTC.

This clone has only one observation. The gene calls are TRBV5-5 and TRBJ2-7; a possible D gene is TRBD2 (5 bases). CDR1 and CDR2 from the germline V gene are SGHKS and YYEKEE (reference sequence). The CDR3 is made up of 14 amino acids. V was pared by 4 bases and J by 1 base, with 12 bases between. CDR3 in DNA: TGTGCCAGCAGCCCCGAGGGTATGTCCTACGAGCAGTACTTC. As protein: CASSPEGMSYEQYF.

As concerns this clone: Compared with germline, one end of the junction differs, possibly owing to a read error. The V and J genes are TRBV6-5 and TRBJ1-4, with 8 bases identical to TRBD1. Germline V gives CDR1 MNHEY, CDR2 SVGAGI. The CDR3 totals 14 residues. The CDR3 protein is CAISAQGAFEKLFF. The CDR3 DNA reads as TGTGCCATCAGTGCGCAGGGGGCATTCGAAAAACTGTTTTTT.

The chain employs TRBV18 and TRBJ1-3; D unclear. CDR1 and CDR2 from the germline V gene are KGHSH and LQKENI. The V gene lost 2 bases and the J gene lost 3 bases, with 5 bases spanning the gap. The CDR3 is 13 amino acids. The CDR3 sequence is CASSPTGGNTIYF. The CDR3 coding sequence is TGTGCCAGCTCACCAACGGGTGGAAACACCATATATTTT.

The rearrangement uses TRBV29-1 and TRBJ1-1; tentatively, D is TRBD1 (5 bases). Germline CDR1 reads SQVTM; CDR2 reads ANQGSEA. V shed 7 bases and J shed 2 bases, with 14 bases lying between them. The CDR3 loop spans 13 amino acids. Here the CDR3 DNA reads TGCAGCGCAGACCCCGGGGCAAACACTGAAGCTTTCTTT. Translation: CSADPGANTEAFF.